The 17 T cell receptor beta chains presented below share a single source sample, sequenced in a study of T cell responses to AZD1222 COVID-19 vaccine. Repertoires were generated with immunoSEQ multiplex PCR, while TCRdb's copy carries only in-frame clones and drops some. This sample yields some 97,000 clones, of which roughly 89% are seen a single time; roughly 17% belongs to the top ten. The sequences come from peripheral blood, collected on day 0 of AZD1222 vaccination. These receptors originate from an adult in good health.

This clone was counted between two and nine times. The chain carries TRBV6-4 and TRBJ2-3; TRBD2 might be the D (5 bases). V lost 3 bases, J lost 6 bases, and 13 bases lay in between. The CDR3 loop spans 14 amino acids. Germline V gene sequence: CDR1 MRHNA, CDR2 SNTAGT. In nucleotides, the CDR3 is TGTGCCAGCAGTGAGCACGGATGGAGGGATACGCAGTATTTT. Residues: CASSEHGWRDTQYF.

As concerns this clone: This CDR3 is also generated by other DNA sequences in the sample. The chain combines TRBV11-2 with TRBJ1-5, with D possibly TRBD1 on 5 matching bases. Germline lookup yields CDR1 SGHAT and CDR2 FQNNGV. The ends were cut back, 5 bases at V and 3 bases at J, with 11 bases in the middle. CDR3 size: 14 residues. CDR3 bases: TGTGCCAGCAGCCCGGGGACGGCCAATCAGCCCCAGCATTTT. This sequence encodes CASSPGTANQPQHF.

This sequence joins TRBV18 and TRBJ2-1, with 9 bases that match TRBD1. Germline V gene sequence: CDR1 KGHSH, CDR2 LQKENI. CDR3 length equals 15 residues. V dropped 3 bases and J dropped 6; count of bases not matched to a gene: 6. CDR3 nucleotide sequence: TGTGCCAGCTCACCGTCCGGGACAGGGTTCAATGAGCAGTTCTTC. Translation: CASSPSGTGFNEQFF.

The chain employs TRBV11-2 and TRBJ2-5; D gene unclear. Germline V CDR1 and CDR2: SGHAT, FQNNGV. This CDR3 is built from 13 residues. Trimming removed 1 base at V and 2 bases at J, with 5 bases between. Here the CDR3 reads CASSLGQQETQYF. The CDR3 nucleotides are TGTGCCAGCAGCTTAGGCCAGCAAGAGACCCAGTACTTC.

The chain links TRBV5-1 to TRBJ2-7, with unresolved D. Per germline, CDR1 SGHRS and CDR2 YFSETQ. The CDR3 has 12 amino acids. V shed 5 bases and J shed 3 bases, with 9 bases lying between them. The CDR3 spells CASRAGNYEQYF. CDR3 DNA sequence: TGCGCCAGCAGGGCTGGTAACTACGAGCAGTACTTC.

This clone has a handful of counts. This chain connects TRBV3-1 (or the pseudogene TRBV3-2) to TRBJ2-7; D assignment may be TRBD1 or TRBD2 (6 bases each). The V end was cut by 7 bases, the J end by 0 bases, with 13 bases between. The CDR3 has 14 amino acids. CDR1 and CDR2 from the germline V gene are LGHDT and YNNKEL (reference sequence). The CDR3 DNA is TGTGCCAGCACGCGTGGGGGGCACTCCTACGAGCAGTACTTC. Translation: CASTRGGHSYEQYF.

The chain links TRBV28 to TRBJ1-3; 9 bases line up with TRBD1. CDR1 and CDR2 (germline): MDHEN, SYDVKM. With 6 bases clipped from V and 4 bases from J, the junction kept 4 bases outside the gene matches. The CDR3 totals 14 residues. As DNA, the CDR3 is TGTGCCAGCAGGAGCACAGGGGGCGGAAACACCATATATTTT. This gives the protein CASRSTGGGNTIYF.

The chain uses TRBV7-8 and TRBJ2-7; D is perhaps TRBD1 or TRBD2 (6 bases each). This CDR3 comprises 21 residues. V gave up 2 bases and J gave up 2 bases, with 31 bases separating them. The germline V gene has CDR1 SGHVS and CDR2 FQNEAQ. CDR3 in DNA: TGTGCCAGCAGCTTAAGGACAGAGAACCCTTGGGTAGTAGCGGATCCCTACGAGCAGTACTTC. Amino acid sequence: CASSLRTENPWVVADPYEQYF.

This clone showed up just once. The chain couples TRBV5-1 to TRBJ2-7; D is undetermined. This CDR3 has 11 amino acids. Deletions cut 0 bases from V and 5 bases from J, with 3 bases between. Germline V gene data show CDR1 as SGHRS and CDR2 as YFSETQ. CDR3 amino acids: CASSLANEQYF. In nucleotides, the CDR3 is TGCGCCAGCAGCTTGGCCAACGAGCAGTACTTC.

V usage is TRBV12-3 or TRBV12-4 and J usage is TRBJ2-5; D gene unclear. The ends were cut back, 3 bases at V and 3 bases at J, with 8 bases in the middle. The CDR3 totals 13 residues. Here the CDR3 reads CASSLLLEETQYF. DNA of the CDR3: TGTGCCAGCAGTTTGCTCCTAGAAGAGACCCAGTACTTC.

The chain joins TRBV28 to TRBJ2-1, with D unresolved. This CDR3 region has 11 residues. The germline V and J ends were trimmed by 6 bases and 2 bases, with 2 bases remaining between them. Germline CDR1 and CDR2: MDHEN and SYDVKM. CDR3 sequence: CASSPYNEQFF. CDR3 nucleotide sequence: TGTGCCAGCAGCCCCTACAATGAGCAGTTCTTC.

J is TRBJ2-7 and V is TRBV12-3 or TRBV12-4; no reliable D call. V dropped 7 bases and J dropped 0 bases, with 7 bases sitting between them. The CDR3 runs to 12 residues. CDR3 sequence reads: CASTLSSYEQYF. CDR3 DNA sequence: TGTGCCAGCACCCTTAGCTCCTACGAGCAGTACTTC.

The rearrangement links TRBV7-9 to TRBJ2-1, with TRBD2 matching over 9 bases. From germline, CDR1 is SEHNR and CDR2 FQNEAQ (reference sequence). CDR3 length: 15 residues. Germline trimming cut 5 bases from V and 4 bases from J; bases unmatched to any gene: 6. The CDR3 spells CASSTLAGVYNEQFF. The CDR3 coding sequence is TGTGCCAGCAGCACATTAGCGGGGGTATACAATGAGCAGTTCTTC.

The V gene is TRBV3-1 (or the pseudogene TRBV3-2), the J gene TRBJ2-3, with TRBD2 matching 10 bases. This CDR3 has 17 amino acids. Germline values: CDR1 LGHDT, CDR2 YNNKEL (reference sequence). The V segment lost 4 bases and the J segment 0 bases; nucleotides outside the gene matches: 7. The DNA for the CDR3 is TGTGCCAGCAGCCTTACGGGGACTAGCGTTAGCACAGATACGCAGTATTTT. Amino acids: CASSLTGTSVSTDTQYF.

This clone showed up just once. The V call is TRBV29-1, the J call TRBJ1-2; D ambiguous. V lost 1 base, J lost 10 bases, and 13 bases lay in between. The germline V gene encodes CDR1 SQVTM and CDR2 ANQGSEA. The CDR3 loop spans 12 amino acids. CDR3 coding DNA: TGCAGCGTTGAAGCCACCACTTCTGTCTACACCTTC. It is translated as CSVEATTSVYTF.

The rearrangement joins TRBV7-2 to TRBJ1-1; tentative D call: TRBD1 (6 bases). Looked up from germline, CDR1 is SGHTA and CDR2 is FQGNSA. This CDR3 comprises 12 residues. V dropped 5 bases and J dropped 7 bases, with 11 bases sitting between them. CDR3 bases: TGTGCCAGCAGCAGTACAGGGTTTGAAGCTTTCTTT. This sequence encodes CASSSTGFEAFF. The full variable domain, rest sourced from reference TRBV7-2 and TRBJ1-1, is GAGVSQSPSNKVTEKGKDVELRCDPISGHTALYWYRQSLGQGLEFLIYFQGNSAPDKSGLPSDRFSAERTGGSVSTLTIQRTQQEDSAVYLCASSSTGFEAFFGQGTRLTVV.

The V gene is TRBV14, the J gene TRBJ1-5, with D maybe TRBD1 (5 bases). Germline V lookup: CDR1 SGHDN, CDR2 FVKESK. CDR3 length: 16 amino acids. Trimming took 4 bases from V and 0 from J, leaving 13 bases between them. Here the CDR3 DNA reads TGTGCCAGCAGCCCTGGTCCAGGGACTAGCAATCAGCCCCAGCATTTT. Its protein is CASSPGPGTSNQPQHF. The full variable domain, its missing parts supplied by reference TRBV14 and TRBJ1-5, is EAGVTQFPSHSVIEKGQTVTLRCDPISGHDNLYWYRRVMGKEIKFLLHFVKESKQDESGMPNNRFLAERTGGTYSTLKVQPAELEDSGVYFCASSPGPGTSNQPQHFGDGTRLSIL.